The T cell receptor beta chain under discussion was sequenced for a study of cytomegalovirus exposure and HLA in healthy donors (dated 2017 in TCRdb). As for the study more broadly: An earlier analysis of fewer than 750 of the donors reported 276 Gb of sequence data and around 100 million unique TCR beta sequences obtained from some 170 million T cells. An early release covering just under 650 HLA-typed donors comprised approximately 300 gigabases of sequencing data and tens of millions of unique TCR sequences. Of the approximately 400 genotyped donors, approximately 83% fell in the genetic ancestry cluster associated with self-reported Caucasian donors. The study aimed to test whether signatures of past pathogen exposure could be identified by cataloging public T cell receptors. The study used immunosequencing to profile the T cell repertoires of several hundred subjects and linked those repertoires to cytomegalovirus serostatus. In addition to the first cohort of 650 to 750 subjects, a separate validation cohort of 130 or so different subjects was used. The study combined high-throughput TCR immunosequencing, statistical association of individual TCRs with disease status, and machine learning to predict cytomegalovirus infection status. A later analysis re-examined previously published TCR beta repertoires from more than 550 donors and added high-resolution HLA genotyping to investigate patterns of TCR occurrence. Rather than drawing on any new phenotypic data, the later analysis identified candidate immune exposures from TCR beta sequences and the way those sequences occurred across donors. To decide whether each TCR beta V gene segment behaved as functional or pseudogenic, an earlier analysis of fewer than 750 of the donors relied on high-throughput TCR beta sequencing. Donor age, sex, ethnicity and CMV serostatus were compiled alongside the repertoire data. In a later genetic analysis, genome-wide SNP genotypes for about 55% of the roughly 670 donors were used, and that subset was treated as a discovery cohort. Every discovery cohort repertoire had been produced on one sequencing platform. Class I and class II HLA loci were covered by the typing at four-digit resolution. The number of typed donors differed by locus: about 620-630 for A, B, C, DRB1 and DQB1; 500 to 550 for DQA1; 600 to 610 for DPA1; and some 430 for DPB1. Roughly five DR-DQ haplotypes were handled as single units for association and clustering because linkage in the cohort was strong. On average, roughly 250,000 unique TCR beta nucleotide sequences were sequenced per donor among about 400 genotyped donors of the cohort, with around 19% of those sequences being non-productive. Overall study results and their limits: Because HLA typing was missing for some donors at each locus, association tests included only the typed subset. For the cohort, immune exposure information was limited to CMV serostatus. According to a later analysis, parvovirus B19, influenza, CMV and Epstein-Barr virus appeared linked to several top co-occurrence clusters. In a later analysis, HLA-associated TCR beta chains were found to be more clonally expanded and to have lower generation probabilities than equally common non-associated chains. Strong co-occurrence of HLA alleles, especially DR and DQ, made assigning TCR associations to individual alleles difficult. In both the original and validation cohorts, the classifier was reported to diagnose cytomegalovirus status with high specificity and sensitivity. A few of the identified cytomegalovirus-associated TCR beta chains were confirmed in vitro to be specific for cytomegalovirus antigens. Compared with the roughly 670-donor mean, donors in an Asian-associated ancestry cluster had fewer N-insertions in productive TCRs, according to a later genetic analysis. The 87-base-pair reads could not distinguish some IMGT-functional V segments, including TRBV6-2 and TRBV6-3, so those segments were excluded. The study gave a list of 150 to 200 TCR beta chains associated with cytomegalovirus. Linkage disequilibrium might explain the correlated functional status among segregating V segments, but an unknown experimental factor could not be excluded. Most TCR sequences were seen in very few donors, while some public TCRs were found in many individuals. Specific HLA alleles were associated with 15,000 to 20,000 TCR beta sequences at a false discovery rate of 0.05 in a later analysis. The authors suggested that the approach could potentially be generalized to other disease states and immunological phenotypes. A further reported finding was that TCR beta sequences accurately predicted the HLA-A and HLA-B alleles for most subjects in the first cohort. V-gene and J-gene trimming of TCR beta chains was associated with a missense DCLRE1C variant in a later genetic analysis, and the association was replicated in an independent cohort. The earlier analysis of some 560 of the donors excluded 15 to 20 rarely observed V segments, including chromosome 9 orphons, because counts were too low. In this cohort, only TCR beta chains were sequenced, and detectable features were limited by the absence of alpha or paired-chain data. The presence/absence analyses assumed that sequencing depth was roughly uniform across donors, and that assumption may not be true. In a later analysis, TCR association rates were found to vary across HLA loci, with the most associated TCRs seen for DRB1 alleles and the fewest for HLA-C alleles. A group of highly shared sequence variants was considered likely to be a technical artifact of the sequencing pipeline. According to a later analysis, most CMV-associated TCR beta chains appeared to be HLA-restricted, and the HLA associations seemed to be driven largely by CMV exposure. In an earlier analysis of some 500 of the donors, most TCR beta V segments were observed in productive rearrangements about 87% or about 30% of the time, broadly matching IMGT annotations.

The cohort was made up of 650 to 700 healthy bone marrow donors. At the time of sampling, every cohort member was nominally healthy, though immune exposures that went unrecorded were likely present. The donor tested CMV seronegative and was one of the 352 seronegative cohort members. Every donor gave a peripheral blood sample, and the peripheral blood mononuclear cells from that sample were used for TCR beta sequencing. Genomic DNA was extracted from the blood cell samples with the Qiagen DNeasy Blood Extraction Kit. The germline V gene sets CDR1 to SGHRS and CDR2 to YFSETQ. CDR3 length: 15 amino acids, cysteine to phenylalanine. The DNA shown is the 45-base CDR3, in frame from base 1. V is shortened by 4 bases, J by 4 bases, and the region joining them spans 15 bases. Library method: the immunoSEQ multiplex PCR assay. For the multiplex PCR, a mixture combining 60 forward primers for TCR Vbeta segments and 13 reverse primers for TCR Jbeta segments was used. The CDR3 region of rearranged TCR beta genes was amplified from genomic DNA with a multiplex PCR assay. The Illumina HiSeq System was used to sequence the amplified TCR beta libraries as 87-base-pair reads. The published analysis was carried out like this. Across the 500 to 850 repertoires, a later analysis counted 80 million or so unique TCR beta chains, some 11 million of which were shared by at least two donors. To remove PCR and sequencing errors, raw reads were error-corrected and collapsed into unique sequences using a nearest-neighbor algorithm that merged closely related sequences. V, D and J gene segments were assigned by aligning CDR3 sequences to IMGT reference sequences. For a sequence to be retained, at least a six-nucleotide match to both a V gene segment and a J gene segment was required. Rearrangements were called productive when the CDR3 lacked stop codons and stayed in frame with V and J; all others were non-productive. Following IMGT convention, CDR3 was defined as the stretch from the second conserved V-encoded cysteine up to the conserved J-encoded phenylalanine. Sequences without an unambiguous match to a single V gene segment were excluded from the earlier analysis of 500 to 700 of the donors. In an earlier analysis of about 590 of the donors, a V segment was called functional when productive rearrangements were above 56.7%, and segregating when the standard deviation between donors exceeded 5%. To diagnose cytomegalovirus status from the catalog of TCR beta chain sequences, a statistical classification framework was built. V and J gene assignment, in a later analysis, came from comparing TCR nucleotide sequences with IMGT/GENE-DB human TR gene sequences. A later analysis assigned CDR3 sequences and most-parsimonious VDJ recombination scenarios with the TCRdist pipeline. In a later analysis, each TCR beta chain was defined by its CDR3 amino acid sequence together with its V-gene family, and reads without a unique V-gene family were excluded. In a later analysis, around 600 highly shared, low-generation-probability nucleotide sequences were removed to address suspected cross-contamination and a sequencing artifact. For each public chain, a later analysis derived a clonal expansion index from normalized ranks of inferred template counts within each repertoire. A later analysis computed generation probabilities with a VDJ recombination model fitted to out-of-frame rearrangements, and checked the results against IGoR. Hypergeometric tests were used in a later analysis to score TCR-TCR, TCR-HLA and TCR-CMV co-occurrence, with a repertoire-size bias correction applied to the TCR pairs. A later analysis estimated false discovery rates by permuting HLA or CMV assignments 20 times. In a later analysis, co-occurring TCRs were grouped using DBSCAN, and TCRdist sequence similarity was added for clustering within HLA-allele-positive subsets. Repertoires with fewer than 30,000 or more than 120,000 public chains were left out of co-occurrence clustering, as were a handful of repertoires with anomalous nucleotide sharing. TCRdb's version of the immuneACCESS table is confined to in-frame rearrangements and falls short of the full clone set. An unresolved V gene accounts for under half of the shortfall where checked; the remainder is of unknown origin. That table supplies the V and J calls and clone size; D and trimming were determined from the DNA. This sample gives 100,000 to 150,000 clones in total; approximately 80% of them show up just once. In total, the top ten clones hold roughly 3.2% of the sample.

With regard to this clone: The clone's antigen remains unknown. It has no much larger one-base neighbor in the sample; base qualities were not kept.

This TCR was recovered from a man younger than 40 in good health and CMV-seronegative. The sequenced sample consisted of PBMCs. This sequence uses TRBV5-1 and TRBJ2-1; no D gene can be assigned with confidence. The nucleotide sequence is given as TGCGCCAGCAGCCTGGCGGCGGCCACTTACAATGAGCAGTTCTTC. The resulting protein is CASSLAAATYNEQFF.